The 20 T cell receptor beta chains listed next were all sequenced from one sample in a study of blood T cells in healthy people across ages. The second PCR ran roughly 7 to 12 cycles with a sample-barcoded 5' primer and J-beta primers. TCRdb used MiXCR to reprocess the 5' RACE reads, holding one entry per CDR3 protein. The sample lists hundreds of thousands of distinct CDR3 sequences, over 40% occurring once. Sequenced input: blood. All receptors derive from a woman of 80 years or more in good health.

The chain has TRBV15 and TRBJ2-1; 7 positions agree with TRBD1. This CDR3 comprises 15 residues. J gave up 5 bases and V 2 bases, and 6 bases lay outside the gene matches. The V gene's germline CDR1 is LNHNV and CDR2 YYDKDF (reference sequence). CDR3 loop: CATSRRGQVNNEQFF. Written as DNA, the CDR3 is TGTGCCACCAGCAGAAGGGGGCAGGTAAACAATGAGCAGTTCTTC. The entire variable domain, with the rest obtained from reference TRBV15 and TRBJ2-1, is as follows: DAMVIQNPRYQVTQFGKPVTLSCSQTLNHNVMYWYQQKSSQAPKLLFHYYDKDFNNEADTPDNFQSRRPNTSFCFLDIRSPGLGDTAMYLCATSRRGQVNNEQFFGPGTRLTVL.

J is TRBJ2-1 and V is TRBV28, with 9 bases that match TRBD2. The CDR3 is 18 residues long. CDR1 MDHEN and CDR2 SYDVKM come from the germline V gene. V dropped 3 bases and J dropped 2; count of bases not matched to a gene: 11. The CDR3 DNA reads TGTGCCAGCAGTTTTTGGTCTAGCGGGACCAAGACCTACAATGAGCAGTTCTTC. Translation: CASSFWSSGTKTYNEQFF.

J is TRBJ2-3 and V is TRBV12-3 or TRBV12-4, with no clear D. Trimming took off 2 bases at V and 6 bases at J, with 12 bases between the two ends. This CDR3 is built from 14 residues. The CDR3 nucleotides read TGTGCCAGCAGTTTACGAGCCCCCGGGGATACGCAGTATTTT. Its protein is CASSLRAPGDTQYF.

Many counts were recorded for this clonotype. The DNA for the CDR3 is TGCGCCAGCAGCTTAGGGACACCCGTCAACAATGAGCAGTTCTTC. It yields the protein CASSLGTPVNNEQFF. The chain is built from TRBV5-1 and TRBJ2-1; a weak D match, TRBD1 (6 bases). The CDR3 contains 15 residues. Between the trimmed V and J ends, which lost 2 bases and 5 bases, there was a span of 14 bases. Germline V lookup: CDR1 SGHRS, CDR2 YFSETQ.

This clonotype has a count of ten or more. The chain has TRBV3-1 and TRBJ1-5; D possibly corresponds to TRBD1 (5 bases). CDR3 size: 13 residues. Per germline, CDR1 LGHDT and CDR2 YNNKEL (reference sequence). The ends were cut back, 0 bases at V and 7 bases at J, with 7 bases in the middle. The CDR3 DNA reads TGTGCCAGCAGCCAAGATCGGGGGCAGCCCCAGCATTTT. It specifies CASSQDRGQPQHF.

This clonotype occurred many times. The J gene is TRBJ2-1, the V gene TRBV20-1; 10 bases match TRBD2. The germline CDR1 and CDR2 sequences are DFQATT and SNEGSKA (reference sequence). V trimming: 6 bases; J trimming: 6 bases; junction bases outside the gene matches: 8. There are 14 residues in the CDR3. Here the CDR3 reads CSAVPGLATNEQFF. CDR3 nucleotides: TGCAGTGCCGTCCCGGGACTAGCGACCAATGAGCAGTTCTTC.

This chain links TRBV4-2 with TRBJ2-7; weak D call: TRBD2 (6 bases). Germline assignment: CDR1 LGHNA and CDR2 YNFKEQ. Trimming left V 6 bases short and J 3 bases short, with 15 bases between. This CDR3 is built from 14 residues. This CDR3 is CASSSRAGGYEQYF. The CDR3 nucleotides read TGTGCCAGCAGTTCCCGAGCGGGTGGCTACGAGCAGTACTTC.

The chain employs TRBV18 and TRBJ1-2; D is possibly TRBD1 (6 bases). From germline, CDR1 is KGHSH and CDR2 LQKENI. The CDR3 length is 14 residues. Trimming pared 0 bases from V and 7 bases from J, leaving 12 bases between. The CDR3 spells CASSPPGGLSGYTF. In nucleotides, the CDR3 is TGTGCCAGCTCACCACCGGGGGGGCTGAGTGGCTACACCTTC.

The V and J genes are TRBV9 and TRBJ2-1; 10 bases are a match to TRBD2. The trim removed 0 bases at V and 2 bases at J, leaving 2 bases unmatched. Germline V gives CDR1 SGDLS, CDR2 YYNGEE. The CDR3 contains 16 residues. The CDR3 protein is CASSVVTSGTYNEQFF. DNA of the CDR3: TGTGCCAGCAGCGTAGTAACTAGCGGGACCTACAATGAGCAGTTCTTC.

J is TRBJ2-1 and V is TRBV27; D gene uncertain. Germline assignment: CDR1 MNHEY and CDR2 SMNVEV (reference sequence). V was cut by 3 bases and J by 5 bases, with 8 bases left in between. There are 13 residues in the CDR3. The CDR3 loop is CASSFLVDNEQFF. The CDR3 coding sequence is TGTGCCAGCAGTTTCCTGGTTGACAATGAGCAGTTCTTC.

Here the CDR3 DNA reads TGCAGCGGCCGGACGGGGCAAGAGACCCAGTACTTC. Residues: CSGRTGQETQYF. The chain couples TRBV29-1 to TRBJ2-5, with D perhaps TRBD2 (5 bases). Germline-derived CDR1 and CDR2 are SQVTM and ANQGSEA. With 7 bases removed from V and 2 bases from J, the gap between germline ends came to 11 bases. CDR3 length: 12 amino acids.

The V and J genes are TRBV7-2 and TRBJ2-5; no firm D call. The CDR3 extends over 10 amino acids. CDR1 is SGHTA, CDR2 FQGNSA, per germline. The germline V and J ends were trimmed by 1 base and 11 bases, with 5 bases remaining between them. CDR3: CASSLVGQYF. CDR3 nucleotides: TGTGCCAGCAGCTTAGTTGGGCAGTACTTC.

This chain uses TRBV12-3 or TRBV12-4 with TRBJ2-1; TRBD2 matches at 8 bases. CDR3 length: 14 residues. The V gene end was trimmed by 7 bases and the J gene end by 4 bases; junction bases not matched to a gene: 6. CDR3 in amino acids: CASTGGGPYNEQFF. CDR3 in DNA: TGTGCCAGCACCGGGGGGGGGCCTTACAATGAGCAGTTCTTC.

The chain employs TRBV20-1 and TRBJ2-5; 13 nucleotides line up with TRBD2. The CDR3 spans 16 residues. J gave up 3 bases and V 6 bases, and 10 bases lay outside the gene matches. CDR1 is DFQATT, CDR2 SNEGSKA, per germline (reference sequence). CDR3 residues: CSAGATGTSGKETQYF. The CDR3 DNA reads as TGCAGTGCGGGGGCCACCGGGACTAGCGGGAAAGAGACCCAGTACTTC.

The CDR3 DNA reads as TGTGCCAGCCGGGACACCTCACCTATGAACACTGAAGCTTTCTTT. Protein product: CASRDTSPMNTEAFF. The rearrangement joins TRBV28 to TRBJ1-1; D possibly corresponds to TRBD1 (6 bases). The length of the CDR3 is 15 residues. With 8 bases removed from V and 0 bases from J, the gap between germline ends came to 16 bases. The germline gives CDR1 MDHEN, CDR2 SYDVKM.

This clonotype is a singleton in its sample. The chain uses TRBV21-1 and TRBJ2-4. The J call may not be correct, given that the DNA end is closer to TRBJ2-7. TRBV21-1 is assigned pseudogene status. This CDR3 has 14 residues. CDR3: CASSKKDGTYEQYF. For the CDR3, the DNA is TGTGCCAGCAGCAAAAAGGACGGTACCTACGAGCAGTACTTC.

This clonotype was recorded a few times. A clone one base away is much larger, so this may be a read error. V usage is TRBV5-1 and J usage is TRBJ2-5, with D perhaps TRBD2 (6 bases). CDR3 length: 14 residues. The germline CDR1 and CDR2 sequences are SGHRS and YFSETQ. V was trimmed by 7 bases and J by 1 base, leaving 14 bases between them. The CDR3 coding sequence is TGCGCCAGCTCCCGGGGGATGCCCCAAGAGACCCAGTACTTC. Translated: CASSRGMPQETQYF.

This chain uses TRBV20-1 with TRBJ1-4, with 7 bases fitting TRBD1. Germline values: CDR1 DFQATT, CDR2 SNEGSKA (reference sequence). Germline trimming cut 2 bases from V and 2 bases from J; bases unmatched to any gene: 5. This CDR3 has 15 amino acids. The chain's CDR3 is CSARPTGLTNEKLFF. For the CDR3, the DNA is TGCAGTGCTAGACCGACAGGGTTGACTAATGAAAAACTGTTTTTT.

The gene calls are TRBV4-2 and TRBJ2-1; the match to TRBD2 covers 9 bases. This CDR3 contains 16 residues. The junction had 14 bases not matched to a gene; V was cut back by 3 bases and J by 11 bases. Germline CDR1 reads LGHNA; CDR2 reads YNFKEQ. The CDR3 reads CASSQSLAGSAEKQFF. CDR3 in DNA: TGTGCCAGCAGCCAGTCCCTAGCGGGGAGCGCTGAGAAGCAGTTCTTC.

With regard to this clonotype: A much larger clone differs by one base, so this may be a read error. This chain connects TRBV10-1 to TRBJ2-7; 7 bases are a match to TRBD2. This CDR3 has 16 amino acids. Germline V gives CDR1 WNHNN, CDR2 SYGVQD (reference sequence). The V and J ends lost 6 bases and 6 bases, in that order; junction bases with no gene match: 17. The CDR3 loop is CASSERPTSFSCEQYF. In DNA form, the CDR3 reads TGCGCCAGCAGCGAGAGACCGACTAGCTTTTCTTGCGAGCAGTACTTC.